Presented here are 27 T cell receptor beta chains from one specimen sequenced in a study of metastatic and nonmetastatic thyroid tumors. TCRdb re-called the PCR reads through MiXCR. The repertoire has roughly 27,000 clones, 20% to 25% of them found once; the top ten carry more than 14%. Nobody among the patients had been given any treatment before thyroid surgery. Input material: blood. Receptor source: a female donor with papillary thyroid cancer or a benign thyroid nodule (not recorded which). Some clones in this sample may be carry-over from other donors' samples.

There are many counts of this clone. V and J are TRBV7-2 and TRBJ2-7; D unresolved. V gave up 1 base and J gave up 0 bases, with 13 bases separating them. CDR3 length: 16 residues. Germline V lookup: CDR1 SGHTA, CDR2 FQGNSA. The CDR3 loop reads CASSLVGGWNSYEQYF. As DNA, the CDR3 is TGTGCCAGCAGCTTAGTAGGCGGTTGGAACTCCTACGAGCAGTACTTC.

The J gene is TRBJ2-7, the V gene TRBV6-1; 8 bases match TRBD1. This CDR3 spans 14 amino acids. The junction had 10 bases not matched to a gene; V was cut back by 5 bases and J by 7 bases. Germline V CDR1 and CDR2: MNHNS, SASEGT. CDR3 sequence reads: CASSPGTGGGEQYF. DNA for the CDR3: TGTGCCAGCAGTCCGGGAACAGGGGGTGGTGAGCAGTACTTC.

Details on this clone: The junction departs from germline at one end; a sequencing error may be responsible. V gene TRBV27 combines with J gene TRBJ2-2, with TRBD2 identical over 8 bases. The CDR3 covers 16 residues. Germline V CDR1 and CDR2: MNHEY, SMNVEV (reference sequence). CDR3 region: CASSLSLAANTVELFF. CDR3 nucleotide sequence: TGTGCCAGCAGTTTATCACTAGCGGCTAACACCGTGGAGCTGTTTTTT.

This clone was observed at least ten times. The CDR3 nucleotides are TGTGCCAGCAGCTTAGCGCTGTTGGAGACCCAGTACTTC. This translates into CASSLALLETQYF. The chain uses TRBV7-2 and TRBJ2-5; no clear D. Germline-derived CDR1 and CDR2 are SGHTA and FQGNSA. Trimming removed 0 bases from V and 5 bases from J, with 7 bases in between. The CDR3 contains 13 residues. Full variable domain (missing parts from reference TRBV7-2 and TRBJ2-5): GAGVSQSPSNKVTEKGKDVELRCDPISGHTALYWYRQSLGQGLEFLIYFQGNSAPDKSGLPSDRFSAERTGGSVSTLTIQRTQQEDSAVYLCASSLALLETQYFGPGTRLLVL.

J is TRBJ1-3 and V is TRBV20-1; TRBD1 is a possible D gene (6 bases). Trimming cost V 3 bases and J 4 bases, with 13 bases left between them. Germline V gene sequence: CDR1 DFQATT, CDR2 SNEGSKA (reference sequence). CDR3 size: 14 residues. Here the CDR3 reads CSARVRGSGNTIYF. The CDR3 bases are TGCAGTGCTAGGGTCAGGGGATCGGGAAACACCATATATTTT.

This clone was picked up many times. This chain connects TRBV13 to TRBJ2-5; 9 bases are a match to TRBD2. Trimming took 5 bases from V and 3 from J; bases not matched to a gene: 4. CDR1 is PRHDT and CDR2 is FYEKMQ in the germline V gene (reference sequence). This CDR3 is 14 amino acids long. CDR3 nucleotide sequence: TGTGCCAGCAGCATCTTAGCGGGGGAAGAGACCCAGTACTTC. Its protein is CASSILAGEETQYF.

This clone was seen many times. A single base separates this from a much larger clone, so it may be a read error. This specimen includes other DNA sequences encoding the same CDR3. The chain carries TRBV20-1 and TRBJ1-3, with unresolved D. Germline V gives CDR1 DFQATT, CDR2 SNEGSKA (reference sequence). This CDR3 is built from 11 residues. The V and J ends lost 5 bases and 4 bases respectively, with 6 bases between them. CDR3 DNA sequence: TGCAGTGCTCCCTACGGAAACACCATATATTTT. Amino acids: CSAPYGNTIYF.

The table lists this clone with many counts. This chain uses TRBV7-9 with TRBJ2-3; D might be TRBD1 (6 bases). Trimming removed 4 bases at V and 2 bases at J, with 13 bases between. Germline CDR1 SEHNR, CDR2 FQNEAQ (reference sequence). CDR3 length equals 15 residues. This chain's CDR3 is CASSYTGLATDTQYF. CDR3 coding DNA: TGTGCCAGCAGCTACACAGGGCTTGCCACAGATACGCAGTATTTT. The full variable domain, in which reference TRBV7-9 and TRBJ2-3 provide the parts outside the CDR3, is DTGVSQNPRHKITKRGQNVTFRCDPISEHNRLYWYRQTLGQGPEFLTYFQNEAQLEKSRLLSDRFSAERPKGSFSTLEIQRTEQGDSAMYLCASSYTGLATDTQYFGPGTRLTVL.

This clone was observed a few times. A much bigger clone sits one base away, suggesting this may be a read error. This sample also contains other DNA sequences that code for the same CDR3. The J gene is TRBJ2-1, the V gene TRBV24-1; 7 bases align to TRBD2. The CDR3 sequence is 15 residues long. CDR1 and CDR2 from the germline V gene are KGHDR and SFDVKD. DNA for the CDR3: TGTGTCACCAGCGCACTGGCGGGAGAAGTCAATGAGCAGTTCTTC. Protein sequence: CVTSALAGEVNEQFF.

This clone was seen repeatedly, ten times or more. This chain links TRBV28 with TRBJ2-1; D is unresolved. Germline assignment: CDR1 MDHEN and CDR2 SYDVKM. V lost 5 bases and J 0 bases, leaving 11 bases between the germline ends. This CDR3 region has 15 residues. The CDR3 spells CASSLTPSSYNEQFF. The CDR3 DNA reads TGTGCCAGCAGTCTGACCCCTAGCTCCTACAATGAGCAGTTCTTC.

Comments on this clone: This may be a read error, as it is one base from a much larger clone. The chain links TRBV30 to TRBJ2-5, with D tentatively TRBD1 or TRBD2 (5 bases each). CDR3 length: 15 amino acids. Germline V gene data show CDR1 as GTSNPN and CDR2 as SVGIG (reference sequence). Deletions cut 0 bases from V and 6 bases from J, with 17 bases between. CDR3 sequence: CAWSVARGSGQTQYF. CDR3 in DNA: TGTGCCTGGAGTGTTGCGAGGGGTTCGGGACAGACCCAGTACTTC.

To note about this clone: Germline is not matched at one junction end, which may reflect a read error. The sample carries other DNA sequences with the same CDR3. This chain uses TRBV7-6 with TRBJ2-2, with 8 bases that match TRBD1. The CDR3 has 17 amino acids. Looked up from germline, CDR1 is SGHVS and CDR2 is FNYEAQ. DNA of the CDR3: TGTGCCTCGAAAGGGACAGGTGGCCGGGATGGCACCGGTGAGCTGTTTTTT. Translating gives CASKGTGGRDGTGELFF.

The chain is built from TRBV7-8 and TRBJ2-3; TRBD2 matches 9 bases. The germline gives CDR1 SGHVS, CDR2 FQNEAQ. Trimming at V came to 4 bases and at J to 3 bases, leaving 11 bases not matched to a gene. The CDR3 length is 17 residues. CDR3 protein: CASSSQWLAGWTDTQYF. The DNA of the CDR3 is TGTGCCAGCAGCTCCCAGTGGCTAGCGGGATGGACAGATACGCAGTATTTT.

This chain joins TRBV6-5 and TRBJ2-3, with TRBD2 matching over 10 bases. Trimming removed 6 bases from V and 1 base from J; junction bases left unmatched: 13. From germline, CDR1 is MNHEY and CDR2 SVGAGI. The CDR3 covers 18 residues. In DNA, the CDR3 is TGTGCCAGCAGGATGGGGGGGGAGCGGGAGGGGGGCACAGATACGCAGTATTTT. Translating it yields CASRMGGEREGGTDTQYF.

The rearrangement uses TRBV6-1 and TRBJ1-1, with 8 positions matching TRBD1. The CDR3 spans 16 residues. The V and J ends lost 5 bases and 8 bases, in that order; junction bases with no gene match: 16. Germline V lookup: CDR1 MNHNS, CDR2 SASEGT. The CDR3 is CASSSISTDRVREAFF. Here the CDR3 DNA reads TGTGCCAGCAGTTCTATCTCGACGGACAGGGTAAGGGAAGCTTTCTTT.

This clone was seen at least ten times. The CDR3 DNA follows: TGCAGTGCTAGGCCCTATGGGAACACTGAAGCTTTCTTT. The encoded protein is CSARPYGNTEAFF. V usage is TRBV20-1 and J usage is TRBJ1-1; D unclear. V was pared by 3 bases and J by 1 base, with 9 bases between. The CDR3 covers 13 residues. The germline V gene has CDR1 DFQATT and CDR2 SNEGSKA (reference sequence).

This sequence joins TRBV6-1 and TRBJ1-2; 7 bases are shared with TRBD1. The CDR3 totals 16 residues. With 0 bases clipped from V and 4 bases from J, the junction kept 8 bases outside the gene matches. Germline V gene data show CDR1 as MNHNS and CDR2 as SASEGT. The CDR3 is CASSEAGTASGYGYTF. CDR3 DNA: TGTGCCAGCAGTGAAGCGGGGACAGCGAGCGGCTATGGCTACACCTTC.

The V call is TRBV11-1, the J call TRBJ2-1, with D maybe TRBD1 (7 bases). This CDR3 is 15 amino acids long. The germline V gene encodes CDR1 SGHAT and CDR2 FQDESV (reference sequence). Trimming pared 4 bases from V and 2 bases from J, leaving 12 bases between. The CDR3 loop reads CASSSGGTAYNEQFF. The CDR3 DNA reads as TGTGCCAGCAGCTCCGGCGGGACAGCCTACAATGAGCAGTTCTTC.

The chain joins TRBV6-2 or TRBV6-3 to TRBJ1-1; D gene uncertain. This CDR3 has 13 residues. Germline V gene data show CDR1 as MNHEY and CDR2 as SVGEGT. Trimming removed 2 bases from V and 7 bases from J, with 11 bases in between. The CDR3 spells CASSYSFHSEAFF. The CDR3 nucleotides read TGTGCCAGCAGTTACAGTTTTCATAGTGAAGCTTTCTTT.

This clone has a count of ten or more. With a much larger clone just one base away, this may be a read error. The sample contains more than one DNA sequence encoding this CDR3. This chain joins TRBV7-9 and TRBJ1-2; 7 bases are a match to TRBD1. Germline CDR1 and CDR2: SEHNR and FQNEAQ (reference sequence). Trimming took 5 bases from V and 8 from J; bases not matched to a gene: 14. The CDR3 has 15 residues. CDR3 nucleotide sequence: TGTGCCAGCAGCCCCCGGGACAGCGGCAGGGGAGGCTACACCTTC. Its protein product is CASSPRDSGRGGYTF.

This clone was observed many times. The chain has TRBV6-5 and TRBJ2-1; D is perhaps TRBD1 (6 bases). This CDR3 has 16 amino acids. V was cut by 2 bases and J by 7 bases, with 18 bases left in between. Germline V gene sequence: CDR1 MNHEY, CDR2 SVGAGI. This chain's CDR3 is CASSYAGAGVKNEQFF. CDR3 bases: TGTGCCAGCAGTTACGCCGGGGCAGGGGTGAAAAATGAGCAGTTCTTC.

Comment on this clone: The sample carries other DNA sequences with the same CDR3. This chain joins TRBV19 and TRBJ1-1; maybe TRBD1 (6 bases). Germline V gene lookup returns CDR1 LNHDA and CDR2 SQIVND (reference sequence). The CDR3 sequence is 15 residues long. V shed 3 bases and J shed 3 bases, with 14 bases lying between them. CDR3 in amino acids: CASSMGRGGDTEAFF. CDR3 coding DNA: TGTGCCAGTAGTATGGGAAGGGGGGGGGACACTGAAGCTTTCTTT. Full variable domain (rest looked up from reference TRBV19 and TRBJ1-1): DGGITQSPKYLFRKEGQNVTLSCEQNLNHDAMYWYRQDPGQGLRLIYYSQIVNDFQKGDIAEGYSVSREKKESFPLTVTSAQKNPTAFYLCASSMGRGGDTEAFFGQGTRLTVV.

Concerning this clone: The conserved closing phenylalanine or tryptophan is absent in this CDR3, likely reflecting a read error. The DNA is left out, because the CDR3 cannot be placed on it with certainty; the CDR3 is given as TCRdb lists it. The V gene is TRBV12-3 or TRBV12-4, the J gene TRBJ1-5. The CDR3 totals 15 residues, both ends included. The CDR3 loop is CASSFGGGLSQPKHS.

This clone occurred many times. The chain links TRBV24-1 to TRBJ1-4, with a possible D match to TRBD1 (5 bases). The V end lost 3 bases, the J end lost 3 bases, and 10 bases lay between the germline ends. In germline, CDR1 is KGHDR, CDR2 SFDVKD. This CDR3 comprises 15 residues. The CDR3 region has the DNA TGTGCCACCAGTGATCCGACAGATTCTAATGAAAAACTGTTTTTT. Translating it yields CATSDPTDSNEKLFF.

There are a few counts of this clone. V usage is TRBV6-1 and J usage is TRBJ1-4, with 10 bases that match TRBD1. V dropped 3 bases and J dropped 5; count of bases not matched to a gene: 6. Looked up from germline, CDR1 is MNHNS and CDR2 is SASEGT. The CDR3 loop spans 16 amino acids. The CDR3 spells CASSDLPGQGNEKLFF. The CDR3 DNA follows: TGTGCCAGCAGTGACTTGCCGGGACAGGGGAATGAAAAACTGTTTTTT.

The chain combines TRBV20-1 with TRBJ2-3; 7 bases match TRBD1. Per the germline V gene, CDR1 is DFQATT and CDR2 is SNEGSKA (reference sequence). This CDR3 is built from 17 residues. The junction had 14 bases not matched to a gene; V was cut back by 5 bases and J by 0 bases. The CDR3 loop reads CSASGGLGLGSTDTQYF. In DNA, the CDR3 is TGCAGTGCTTCAGGGGGTCTGGGATTAGGAAGCACAGATACGCAGTATTTT.

To note about this clone: The junction differs from germline at one of its ends, possibly a read error. The chain is built from TRBV20-1 and TRBJ2-7; D call uncertain. The germline CDR1 and CDR2 sequences are DFQATT and SNEGSKA (reference sequence). The length of the CDR3 is 14 residues. CDR3 coding DNA: TGCAGTGTTAGAGCCAAAGGATACTACGAAGGGCAGTATTTC. This translates into CSVRAKGYYEGQYF.